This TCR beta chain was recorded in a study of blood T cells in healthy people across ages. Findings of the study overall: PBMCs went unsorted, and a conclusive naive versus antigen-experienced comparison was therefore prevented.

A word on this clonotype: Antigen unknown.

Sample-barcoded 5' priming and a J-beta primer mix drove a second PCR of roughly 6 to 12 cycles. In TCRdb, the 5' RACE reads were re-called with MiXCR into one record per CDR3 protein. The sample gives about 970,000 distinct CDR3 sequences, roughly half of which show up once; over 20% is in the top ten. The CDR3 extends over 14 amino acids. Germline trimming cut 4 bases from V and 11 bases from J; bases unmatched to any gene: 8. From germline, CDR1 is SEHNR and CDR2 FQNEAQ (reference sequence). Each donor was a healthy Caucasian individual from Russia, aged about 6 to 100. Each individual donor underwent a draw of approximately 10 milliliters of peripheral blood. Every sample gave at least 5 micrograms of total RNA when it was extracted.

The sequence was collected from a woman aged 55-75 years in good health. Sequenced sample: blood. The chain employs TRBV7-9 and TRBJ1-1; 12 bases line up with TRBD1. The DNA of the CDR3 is TGTGCCAGCAGCTCCGGGACAGGGGGCGCGTACGCTTTCTTT. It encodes CASSSGTGGAYAFF.